These 8 T cell receptor beta chains were sequenced from one sample in a study of T-cell memory formation after mild COVID-19. A single record per CDR3 protein comes from TCRdb applying MiXCR to the 5' RACE reads. The data hold 360,000 or so distinct CDR3 sequences, with around 30% observed a single time. Sequencing input: PBMCs or a T cell subset sorted from them (not recorded which). The receptors were gathered from an adult woman who had mild COVID-19 (a few samples of this study predate the infection). Cell type and time point are not known.

This clonotype was seen a few times. Given a much more abundant clone one base away, this may be a read error. V gene TRBV7-2 combines with J gene TRBJ2-1; D remains ambiguous. Germline V gene lookup returns CDR1 SGHTA and CDR2 FQGNSA. V was cut by 6 bases and J by 4 bases, with 4 bases left in between. The CDR3 is 11 amino acids. Written as DNA, the CDR3 is TGTGCCAGCAGGCGATACAATGAGCAGTTCTTC. Protein sequence: CASRRYNEQFF.

This chain uses TRBV6-5 with TRBJ2-3; D is undetermined. The germline V gene encodes CDR1 MNHEY and CDR2 SVGAGI. The CDR3 is 14 residues long. V was pared by 2 bases and J by 8 bases, with 14 bases between. In DNA form, the CDR3 reads TGTGCCAGCAGTTACCAGGCCCGTAAGGGTACGCAGTATTTT. Translated, it gives CASSYQARKGTQYF.

This clonotype has at least ten counts. The chain uses TRBV7-2 and TRBJ1-6; perhaps TRBD1 as D (6 bases). This CDR3 has 15 residues. Germline assignment: CDR1 SGHTA and CDR2 FQGNSA. The V and J ends lost 2 bases and 6 bases respectively, with 11 bases between them. CDR3: CASSLNTGSNSPLHF. CDR3 DNA sequence: TGTGCCAGCAGCTTAAACACAGGGAGTAATTCACCCCTCCACTTT. Looking up the rest from reference TRBV7-2 and TRBJ1-6 gives the full variable domain: GAGVSQSPSNKVTEKGKDVELRCDPISGHTALYWYRQSLGQGLEFLIYFQGNSAPDKSGLPSDRFSAERTGGSVSTLTIQRTQQEDSAVYLCASSLNTGSNSPLHFGNGTRLTVT.

Only a few counts were recorded for this clonotype. This sequence joins TRBV20-1 and TRBJ2-3; no clear D gene. CDR1 and CDR2 (germline): DFQATT, SNEGSKA (reference sequence). The CDR3 length is 15 residues. V dropped 0 bases and J dropped 4 bases, with 14 bases sitting between them. The DNA for the CDR3 is TGCAGTGCTAGAGATGCCGAGATACTCCCAGATACGCAGTATTTT. Protein: CSARDAEILPDTQYF.

This chain connects TRBV5-4 to TRBJ2-3; TRBD2 might be the D (5 bases). The V gene lost 5 bases and the J gene lost 4 bases, with 20 bases spanning the gap. Germline CDR1 reads SGHNT; CDR2 reads YYREEE (reference sequence). This CDR3 contains 16 residues. CDR3 residues: CASRPNSGEGADTQYF. CDR3 nucleotides: TGTGCCAGCAGACCCAACTCCGGGGAAGGCGCAGATACGCAGTATTTT.

This clonotype was found a few times. V is TRBV5-5 and J is TRBJ1-2; no firm D call. Trimming shortened V by 0 bases and J by 0 bases, and 3 bases separated the two germline ends. The germline gives CDR1 SGHKS, CDR2 YYEKEE (reference sequence). The CDR3 is 13 amino acids. CDR3 nucleotide sequence: TGTGCCAGCAGCTTGGCTCCTAACTATGGCTACACCTTC. This gives the protein CASSLAPNYGYTF. Variable domain in full (rest from reference TRBV5-5 and TRBJ1-2): DAGVTQSPTHLIKTRGQQVTLRCSPISGHKSVSWYQQVLGQGPQFIFQYYEKEERGRGNFPDRFSARQFPNYSSELNVNALLLGDSALYLCASSLAPNYGYTFGSGTRLTVV.

The V call is TRBV21-1, the J call TRBJ1-1; the table's D gene call, TRBD1, was not cross checked with the DNA. TRBV21-1 is recorded as a pseudogene. The CDR3 runs 16 residues. CDR3 coding DNA: TGTGCCAGCAGCAAACGGGACAGGGAACTCTACACTGAAGCTTTCTTT. Its protein is CASSKRDRELYTEAFF.

The chain uses TRBV12-3 or TRBV12-4 and TRBJ2-4; D is ambiguous. The CDR3 covers 13 residues. Trimming left V 6 bases short and J 0 bases short, with 6 bases between. The CDR3 DNA reads as TGTGCCAGCAGAAGTATAGCCAAAAACATTCAGTACTTC. Translated: CASRSIAKNIQYF.